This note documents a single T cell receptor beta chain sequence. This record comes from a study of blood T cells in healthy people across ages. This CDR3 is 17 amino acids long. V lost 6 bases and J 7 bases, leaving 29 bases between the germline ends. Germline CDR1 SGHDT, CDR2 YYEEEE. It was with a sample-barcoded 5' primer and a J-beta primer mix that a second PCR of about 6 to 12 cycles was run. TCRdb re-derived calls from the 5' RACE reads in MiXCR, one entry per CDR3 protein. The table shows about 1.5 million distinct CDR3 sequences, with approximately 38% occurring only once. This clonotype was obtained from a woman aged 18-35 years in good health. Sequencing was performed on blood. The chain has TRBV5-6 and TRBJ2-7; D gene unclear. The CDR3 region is CASTVTRRTSSYNEQYF. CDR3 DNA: TGTGCCAGCACCGTGACCCGGCGGACCAGCTCCTACAATGAGCAGTACTTC.